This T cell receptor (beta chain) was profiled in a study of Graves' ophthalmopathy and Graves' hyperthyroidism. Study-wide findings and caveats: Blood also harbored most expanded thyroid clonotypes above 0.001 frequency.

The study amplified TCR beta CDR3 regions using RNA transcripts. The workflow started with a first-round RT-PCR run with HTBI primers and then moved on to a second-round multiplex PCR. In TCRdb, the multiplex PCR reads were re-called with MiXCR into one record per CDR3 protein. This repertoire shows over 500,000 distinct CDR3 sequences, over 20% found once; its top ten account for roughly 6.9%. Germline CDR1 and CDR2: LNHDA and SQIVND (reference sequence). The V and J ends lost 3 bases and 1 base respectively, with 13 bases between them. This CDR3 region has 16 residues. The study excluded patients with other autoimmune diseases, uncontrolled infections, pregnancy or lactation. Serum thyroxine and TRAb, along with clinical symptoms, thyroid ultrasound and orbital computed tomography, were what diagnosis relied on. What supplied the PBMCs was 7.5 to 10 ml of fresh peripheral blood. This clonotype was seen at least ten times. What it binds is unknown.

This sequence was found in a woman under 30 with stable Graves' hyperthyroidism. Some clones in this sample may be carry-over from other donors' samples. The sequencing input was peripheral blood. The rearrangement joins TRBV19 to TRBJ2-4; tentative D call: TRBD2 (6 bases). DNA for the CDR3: TGTGCCAGTAGTATCGGGGGAATAGCGGCCAAAAACATTCAGTACTTC. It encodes CASSIGGIAAKNIQYF.